This T cell receptor (beta chain) originates from a study of molecular identifiers for immune sequencing clone quantification. Study context: Across replicate runs, RNA obtained from around 18,000 or 91,000 naive CD8 cells was divided into five, with four undergoing sequencing.

Findings and caveats of the study: Clones above 20 RNA copies held over 98% of effector molecules, under 1% in naive cells.

TCRdb re-called the PCR reads with MiXCR, one entry per CDR3 protein. This sample has a few hundred thousand distinct CDR3 sequences, with about a fifth found just once. This clonotype was seen a handful of times. Its target is unknown. This TCR derives from a human donor in good health. Some libraries in this study had Jurkat cell RNA spiked in. Sequencing was done on a sample of naive CD8+ T cells from blood, with Jurkat cell RNA spiked in. Subset defined: FACS-sorted CD8+CD4-CCR7+CD45RA+ naive T cells.

The DNA for the CDR3 is TGTGCCAGCAGTGCCCGACGCGATTTCGACGAGCAGTACTTC. It translates to CASSARRDFDEQYF. The rearrangement links TRBV2 to TRBJ2-7, with D uncertain. The CDR3 has 14 residues. CDR1 is SNHLY and CDR2 is FYNNEI in the germline V gene. Between the trimmed V and J ends, which lost 4 bases and 5 bases, there was a span of 15 bases. The variable domain in full, completed from reference TRBV2 and TRBJ2-7, reads EPEVTQTPSHQVTQMGQEVILRCVPISNHLYFYWYRQILGQKVEFLVSFYNNEISEKSEIFDDQFSVERPDGSNFTLKIRSTKLEDSAMYFCASSARRDFDEQYFGPGTRLTVT.